Listed below are T cell receptor beta chains from one sample, sequenced in a study of T-cell memory formation after mild COVID-19. In TCRdb, the 5' RACE reads were re-called with MiXCR into one record per CDR3 protein. The sample shows some 450,000 distinct CDR3 sequences, about 19% of them seen only once. Sequencing used PBMCs or a T cell subset sorted from them (not recorded which). The receptors were gathered from an adult woman who had mild COVID-19 (a few samples of this study predate the infection). Cell type and time point are not known. Both conserved end residues are part of each CDR3. D genes are given only for firm matches. Size tells how often a clone was seen (once, few, many) or the class of an expanded clone, and some rows leave it out.

CDR3 DNA	CDR3 protein	CDR3 length	V gene	J gene	D gene	clone size
TGTGCCAGCAGCCGGCTCAGAGGGTCGCGAGGCAATGAGCAGTTCTTC	CASSRLRGSRGNEQFF	16	TRBV7-3	TRBJ2-1	-	-
TGTGCCAGCAGCTTAGCGGCGGGAGGATTTTCCTACGAGCAGTACTTC	CASSLAAGGFSYEQYF	16	TRBV7-9	TRBJ2-7	TRBD2	few
TGTGCCAGCAGCCAGCGGGAGTTCTCCTACGAGCAGTACTTC	CASSQREFSYEQYF	14	TRBV27	TRBJ2-7	TRBD2	few
TGTGCCAGCAGCTTAGGGGATGTTGTAGGGCACACTGAAGCTTTCTTT	CASSLGDVVGHTEAFF	16	TRBV11-3	TRBJ1-1	-	-
TGTGCCAGCAGAGAACCGAACACTGAAGCTTTCTTT	CASREPNTEAFF	12	TRBV4-2	TRBJ1-1	-	few
TGTGCCAGCAGTTTGTATAGAGCACTATCTATGGAGCAGTACTTC	CASSLYRALSMEQYF	15	TRBV12-3/TRBV12-4	TRBJ2-7	-	-
TGTGCCAGCAGCTCCACGACTAGCGGAGAAACCTACGAGCAGTACTTC	CASSSTTSGETYEQYF	16	TRBV13	TRBJ2-7	TRBD2	many
TGTGCCAGCAGCTCAGCGGGACAGGGAGGAAGCAGCGGGAGATTGTCCGGGGAGCTGTTTTTT	CASSSAGQGGSSGRLSGELFF	21	TRBV7-9	TRBJ2-2	-	-
TGTGCCAGCACCCCTTACAGGGTGGGCACTGAAGCTTTCTTT	CASTPYRVGTEAFF	14	TRBV9	TRBJ1-1	-	few
TGCGCCAGCAGCCAACCCCGTCGGATGAACACTGAAGCTTTCTTT	CASSQPRRMNTEAFF	15	TRBV4-1	TRBJ1-1	-	-
TGTGCCCCCCGCCCAGACACAGATACGCAGTATTTT	CAPRPDTDTQYF	12	TRBV12-3/TRBV12-4	TRBJ2-3	-	-
TGCGCCAGCAGCTCGGGACCGACGAACACTGAAGCTTTCTTT	CASSSGPTNTEAFF	14	TRBV5-1	TRBJ1-1	-	few
TGTGCCAGCACGAGGAAAAGGGATGAGCAGTTCTTC	CASTRKRDEQFF	12	TRBV12-3/TRBV12-4	TRBJ2-1	-	many
TGCGCCAGCAGCTTTGGCTCGACGGAAAACATTCAGTACTTC	CASSFGSTENIQYF	14	TRBV5-1	TRBJ2-4	-	-
TGTGCCTGGATCGCAGGGGCTAACTATGGCTACACCTTC	CAWIAGANYGYTF	13	TRBV30	TRBJ1-2	-	-
TGTGCCAGCCGCCAGGATGCCTTGGCCCATTCGCCCCAGCATTTT	CASRQDALAHSPQHF	15	TRBV12-3/TRBV12-4	TRBJ1-5	-	few
TGCAGTGCTAGTGCAGGGGTCGGCTACACCTTC	CSASAGVGYTF	11	TRBV20-1	TRBJ1-2	-	few
TGTGCCAGCAGCCCTTCGTCAGGCTCTGGAAACACCATATATTTT	CASSPSSGSGNTIYF	15	TRBV7-8	TRBJ1-3	-	-
TGTGCCAGCAGTTTTGGTACACTTGGCGTCTACGAGCAGTACTTC	CASSFGTLGVYEQYF	15	TRBV27	TRBJ2-7	-	-
TGCGCCAGCAGCCCGGGACAGGGGGCAGCAGATACGCAGTATTTT	CASSPGQGAADTQYF	15	TRBV5-1	TRBJ2-3	TRBD1	few
TGTGCCAGCAGCGGAATTGAGGGGCCAATGAACACTGAAGCTTTCTTT	CASSGIEGPMNTEAFF	16	TRBV5-5	TRBJ1-1	-	few
TGTGCCACCAGTGGAAGGTCATTGGCCGGGGAGCTGTTTTTT	CATSGRSLAGELFF	14	TRBV24-1	TRBJ2-2	-	-
TGTGCCAGCAGTTTTCCAGGGGCGAAGATGAACACTGAAGCTTTCTTT	CASSFPGAKMNTEAFF	16	TRBV12-3/TRBV12-4	TRBJ1-1	-	-
TGTGCCAGCAGTGCGATTGAAAAACTGTTTTTT	CASSAIEKLFF	11	TRBV25-1	TRBJ1-4	-	few
TGTGCCAGCAGCTTAGTGGGGGGCTCTAACTATGGCTACACCTTC	CASSLVGGSNYGYTF	15	TRBV7-2	TRBJ1-2	-	few
TGTGCCATCAGTGAGTCGCTTAGCGGGAGAAGAAATACGCAGTATTTT	CAISESLSGRRNTQYF	16	TRBV10-3	TRBJ2-3	TRBD2	few
TGTGCCAGCAGCTTAGGAGCGTACCTGAACTATGGCTACACCTTC	CASSLGAYLNYGYTF	15	TRBV7-2	TRBJ1-2	-	few
TGTGCCAGCAGCACCACGACAGGGACAGAGACCCAGTACTTC	CASSTTTGTETQYF	14	TRBV25-1	TRBJ2-5	TRBD1	-
TGCGCCAGCAGCTTCGGGGGGGATAGCAATCAGCCCCAGCATTTT	CASSFGGDSNQPQHF	15	TRBV5-1	TRBJ1-5	-	few
TGTGCCAGCAGTTACATCAGGGGGCGAGGCTACACCTTC	CASSYIRGRGYTF	13	TRBV6-5	TRBJ1-2	TRBD1	-
TGCGCCAGCAGTCGTCCCTCTCCGGGACAGGGTACCTACGAGCAGTACTTC	CASSRPSPGQGTYEQYF	17	TRBV23-1	TRBJ2-7	TRBD1	-